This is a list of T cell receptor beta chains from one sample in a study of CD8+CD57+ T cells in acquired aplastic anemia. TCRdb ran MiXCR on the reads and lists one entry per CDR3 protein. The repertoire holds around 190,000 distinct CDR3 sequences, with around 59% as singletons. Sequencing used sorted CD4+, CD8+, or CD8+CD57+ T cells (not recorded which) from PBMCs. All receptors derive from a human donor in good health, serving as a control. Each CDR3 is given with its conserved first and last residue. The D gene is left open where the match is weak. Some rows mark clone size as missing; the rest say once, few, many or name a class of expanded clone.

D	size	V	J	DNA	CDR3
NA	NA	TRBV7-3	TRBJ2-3	TGTGCCAGCAGCTATTTTGGGGGAGATACGCAGTATTTT	CASSYFGGDTQYF
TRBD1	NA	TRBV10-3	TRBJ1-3	TGTGCCATCACAACACAGGGGATTACTGGAAACACCATATATTTT	CAITTQGITGNTIYF
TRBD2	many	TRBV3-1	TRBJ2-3	TGTGCCAGCAGCCCGTCCCTAGCGGGGGGCACAGATACGCAGTATTTT	CASSPSLAGGTDTQYF
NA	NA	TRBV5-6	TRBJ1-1	TGTGCCAGCAGCTTGATCACAAGGGGTTCGGGCACTGAAGCTTTCTTT	CASSLITRGSGTEAFF
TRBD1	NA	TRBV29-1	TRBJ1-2	TGCAGCGCCCGGGACAGGGGGCCAGCTGGCTACACCTTC	CSARDRGPAGYTF
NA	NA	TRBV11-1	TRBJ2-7	TGTGCCAGCAGCTTGGACCCTAACAAGCAGTACTTC	CASSLDPNKQYF
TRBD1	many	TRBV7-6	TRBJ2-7	TGTGCCAGCAGCTTATTCTCCGGGAGCAGGGGGCCTTCCTTAAGCGAGCAGTACTTC	CASSLFSGSRGPSLSEQYF
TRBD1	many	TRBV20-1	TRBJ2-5	TGCAGTGCTAGACACAGGGGAGTGCGCCTTACCCAGTACTTC	CSARHRGVRLTQYF
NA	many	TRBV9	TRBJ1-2	TGTGCCAGCAGCGTGGACAGCTTTAACTATGGCTACACCTTC	CASSVDSFNYGYTF
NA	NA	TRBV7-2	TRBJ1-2	TGTGCCAGCAGCTTAGGCAGGGGCAGCCACACCTTC	CASSLGRGSHTF